These T cell receptor beta chains were read from a single sample in a study of blood T cell repertoires in COVID-19. Profiling relied on immunoSEQ multiplex PCR, and the TCRdb table lists in-frame clones only, not all of them. The repertoire holds 300,000 to 450,000 clones, with over 75% as singletons. The material sequenced was peripheral blood. The source of these receptors is a woman aged 55 to 70 with COVID-19, enrolled during active disease. CDR3s include the opening cysteine and the closing phenylalanine or tryptophan. D genes are given only for firm matches. Expanded clones are given a class, and other clones once, few, many or no size at all.

TRBJ1-4	TRBD1	.	TRBV4-1	CASSQDRTGGLEKLFF	TGCGCCAGCAGCCAAGATCGTACAGGGGGACTCGAAAAACTGTTTTTT
TRBJ2-2	TRBD2	.	TRBV5-1	CASKGLAGSVGELFF	TGCGCCAGCAAGGGACTAGCGGGGTCTGTCGGGGAGCTGTTTTTT
TRBJ2-1	.	.	TRBV2	CASSDPGVLYNEQFF	TGTGCCAGCAGTGACCCGGGGGTCCTATACAATGAGCAGTTCTTC
TRBJ2-1	TRBD2	few	TRBV7-3	CASSSYLAGFNEQFF	TGTGCCAGCAGCTCCTATTTAGCGGGGTTTAATGAGCAGTTCTTC
TRBJ2-3	.	.	TRBV11-3	CASSLGLAPDTQYF	TGTGCCAGCAGCTTAGGCCTAGCCCCGGATACGCAGTATTTT
TRBJ2-5	TRBD2	.	TRBV11-2	CASSLISGLAGEETQYF	TGTGCCAGCAGCTTAATCTCAGGACTAGCCGGGGAAGAGACCCAGTACTTC
TRBJ2-7	.	.	TRBV27	CASSSGDAYEQYF	TGTGCCAGCAGTTCCGGGGATGCCTACGAGCAGTACTTC
TRBJ1-1	TRBD1	.	TRBV6-5	CATPGQGARNTEAFF	TGTGCCACCCCGGGACAGGGGGCAAGGAACACTGAAGCTTTCTTT
TRBJ2-7	.	.	TRBV5-4	CASSTTERPEQYF	TGTGCCAGCAGCACGACAGAGAGACCCGAGCAGTACTTC
TRBJ2-1	TRBD2	.	TRBV10-2	CASSEPLAGNEQFF	TGCGCCAGCAGTGAACCCCTAGCGGGGAATGAGCAGTTCTTC
TRBJ1-3	.	few	TRBV7-9	CASSLAQVLSSGNTIYF	TGTGCCAGCAGCTTAGCGCAGGTTCTGAGCTCTGGAAACACCATATATTTT
TRBJ2-5	TRBD1	.	TRBV7-3	CASSLNGQEETQYF	TGTGCCAGCAGCTTAAACGGACAGGAGGAGACCCAGTACTTC
TRBJ1-1	.	.	TRBV6-2/TRBV6-3	CASSYSGSTTEAFF	TGTGCCAGCAGTTACTCGGGCTCGACCACTGAAGCTTTCTTT
TRBJ1-6	.	.	TRBV6-1	CASSEVSGLNSPLHF	TGTGCCAGCAGTGAAGTGTCGGGGTTAAATTCACCCCTCCACTTT
TRBJ1-5	.	.	TRBV4-2	CASSQARGQPQHF	TGTGCCAGCAGCCAAGCTAGGGGTCAGCCCCAGCATTTT
TRBJ2-3	.	.	TRBV5-8	CASSLLAGRTDTQYF	TGTGCCAGCAGCTTGTTGGCGGGCCGCACAGATACGCAGTATTTT
TRBJ1-5	.	.	TRBV19	CATITSRANSPRPQHF	TGTGCCACCATTACCAGCAGGGCAAATAGCCCCCGACCCCAGCATTTT
TRBJ1-2	.	.	TRBV5-1	CASSLIPDTQGGYTF	TGCGCCAGCAGCCTTATCCCAGACACCCAGGGTGGCTACACCTTC
TRBJ2-7	.	.	TRBV3-1/TRBV3-2	CASSHQYEQYF	TGTGCCAGCAGCCACCAGTACGAGCAGTACTTC
TRBJ1-1	.	.	TRBV7-2	CASSLEWGYEREAFF	TGTGCCAGCAGCTTAGAATGGGGCTATGAACGTGAAGCTTTCTTT
TRBJ1-1	.	.	TRBV5-1	CASAAGGSPVAFF	TGCGCCAGCGCCGCCGGGGGGTCTCCCGTAGCTTTCTTT
TRBJ1-1	.	.	TRBV29-1	CSVEANGNTEAFF	TGCAGCGTTGAAGCTAATGGGAACACTGAAGCTTTCTTT